A selection of T cell receptor beta chains follows, all from one sample in a study of blood T cells in healthy people across ages. TCRdb itself ran the 5' RACE reads through MiXCR, one entry per CDR3 protein. The repertoire has over a million distinct CDR3 sequences, around 43% of them found once; the top ten carry 18%. The sequenced sample consisted of blood. Source of these receptors: a woman aged 55 to 70 in good health. Each CDR3 is given with its conserved first and last residue. D genes are given only for firm matches. Only part of the rows carry a size: once, few, many, or a class if the clone is expanded.

D	size	length	V	J	CDR3	DNA
TRBD1	.	14	TRBV6-2/TRBV6-3	TRBJ1-2	CASSVQGNEYGYTF	TGTGCCAGCAGTGTACAGGGGAATGAGTATGGCTACACCTTC
.	once	14	TRBV7-6	TRBJ2-1	CASSLQGSFNEQFF	TGTGCCAGCAGCTTACAGGGGAGTTTCAATGAGCAGTTCTTC
.	.	15	TRBV12-3/TRBV12-4	TRBJ2-7	CASSSGTPKGYEQYF	TGTGCCAGCAGTTCCGGGACCCCAAAGGGCTACGAGCAGTACTTC
.	.	13	TRBV4-1	TRBJ1-4	CASSHGEFEKLFF	TGCGCCAGCAGCCACGGGGAGTTTGAAAAACTGTTTTTT
TRBD2	few	17	TRBV6-2/TRBV6-3	TRBJ2-7	CASSQPGTSGLTYEQYF	TGTGCCAGCAGTCAACCCGGGACTAGCGGACTAACCTACGAGCAGTACTTC
.	few	15	TRBV20-1	TRBJ2-7	CSARDSRKPSYEQYF	TGCAGTGCTAGAGATTCCAGGAAACCCTCCTACGAGCAGTACTTC
.	few	15	TRBV5-8	TRBJ2-1	CASSYRQLVNNEQFF	TGTGCCAGCAGCTACAGGCAGCTAGTGAACAATGAGCAGTTCTTC
TRBD2	many	14	TRBV7-9	TRBJ2-7	CASTTSGMSYEQYF	TGTGCCAGCACCACTAGCGGGATGTCCTACGAGCAGTACTTC
.	many	14	TRBV5-5	TRBJ1-1	CASSFGPSSTEAFF	TGTGCCAGCAGCTTTGGACCTTCCAGCACTGAAGCTTTCTTT
.	once	13	TRBV14	TRBJ2-1	CAGSQARVNEQFF	TGTGCCGGCAGCCAAGCCAGGGTCAATGAGCAGTTCTTC
TRBD2	.	15	TRBV6-1	TRBJ2-7	CASTIISGSSYEQYF	TGTGCCAGCACCATCATTAGCGGGAGCTCCTACGAGCAGTACTTC
.	.	14	TRBV18	TRBJ2-4	CASSRRQGGDIQYF	TGTGCCAGCTCTCGCCGACAGGGAGGAGACATTCAGTACTTC
TRBD1	.	17	TRBV27	TRBJ1-1	CASSFRVPGTARGEAFF	TGTGCCAGCAGTTTTAGGGTCCCCGGGACAGCCAGGGGTGAAGCTTTCTTT
TRBD2	.	16	TRBV9	TRBJ2-1	CASSVALAATDNEQFF	TGTGCCAGCAGCGTAGCACTAGCGGCCACGGACAATGAGCAGTTCTTC
.	.	14	TRBV27	TRBJ1-5	CASSLSRGFEPQHF	TGTGCCAGCAGTTTATCCCGGGGGTTTGAGCCCCAGCATTTT
TRBD1	.	15	TRBV7-6	TRBJ2-3	CASSGGDRGINTQYF	TGTGCCAGCAGCGGGGGGGACAGGGGGATTAATACGCAGTATTTT
.	few	11	TRBV29-1	TRBJ2-3	CSVRTADTQYF	TGCAGCGTCCGCACGGCAGATACGCAGTATTTT
.	.	14	TRBV7-8	TRBJ2-5	CASSLEQSAETQYF	TGTGCCAGCAGCTTAGAACAGTCGGCGGAGACCCAGTACTTC